Included here is one T cell receptor (beta chain) sequence, with context. Germline CDR1 is SGHAT and CDR2 is FQNNGV. The CDR3 totals 13 residues. V lost 5 bases and J lost 8; bases outside the gene matches: 8. This entry is derived from a study of Graves' ophthalmopathy and Graves' hyperthyroidism. Study background: At initial diagnosis, peripheral blood was obtained, and this preceded any treatment.

Amplification from RNA transcripts yielded the TCR beta CDR3 regions. The authors performed first-round RT-PCR with HTBI primers and then a second-round multiplex PCR. From the multiplex PCR reads, TCRdb called clonotypes with MiXCR, one entry per CDR3 protein. The table records about 370,000 distinct CDR3 sequences, 18% of them present only once. Additional autoimmune diseases, uncontrolled infections, pregnancy or lactation disqualified patients. PBMCs were obtained from roughly 10 ml of fresh peripheral blood. The sequence was obtained from a woman between 18 and 29 years old with Graves' ophthalmopathy. V and J are TRBV11-2 and TRBJ1-2; 7 nucleotides agree with TRBD1. Source material: peripheral blood. In DNA form, the CDR3 reads TGTGCCAGCAGCCGACCGACAGGGATCGGCTACACCTTC. It is translated as CASSRPTGIGYTF.